This T cell receptor (beta chain) was identified during a study of human T cells and chemical hapten exposure. Study details: Enrolled patients were predominantly female and had alopecia areata, totalis or universalis.

TCRdb called the RACE reads again in MiXCR, with one record for every CDR3 protein. This sample has about 73,000 distinct CDR3 sequences; about 9% occur once, and the top ten carry under 3.5%. This clonotype was seen repeatedly, ten times or more. Its antigen remains unknown. Trimming removed 10 bases at V and 7 bases at J, with 17 bases between. Germline CDR1 is MDHEN and CDR2 is SYDVKM. The CDR3 is 12 amino acids. Specified time point: patch test 2, 6 weeks after DPC sensitization. The treatment denotes: therapeutic diphenylcyclopropenone sensitization with weekly scalp DPC. Study-wide results and caveats: Sensitization with DPC brought no change to TCRs above 1 in 1000 in frequency. The study found expanded TCRs formed significantly more large CDR3 similarity clusters than controls.

This sample comprised whole blood, obtained in connection with sensitization to the hapten diphenylcyclopropenone (DPC). The receptor's source is a woman aged 50 to 60 with alopecia areata. Some clones in this sample may be carry-over from other donors' samples. The V and J genes are TRBV28 and TRBJ2-7; perhaps D is TRBD1 or TRBD2 (5 bases each). The CDR3 region has the DNA TGTGCCACCCACCGGGACGGAAAAGAGCAGTACTTC. Amino acids: CATHRDGKEQYF.